This entry describes one TCR beta chain. The antigen is not known. The sample belongs to a study of graft-versus-host responses after intestinal transplantation. Background on the study: Multivisceral, liver-intestinal, or isolated intestinal transplants were given to recipients. Overall study results and limits: Recipient marrow held GvH clones, some first seen in ileum or blood. Allografts from individuals with graft-donor T cell macrochimerism displayed high graft-versus-host to host-versus-graft clonal ratios. Early post-transplant falls in HvG clones accompanied the peak levels of circulating GvH clones.

The CDR3 runs to 17 residues. V lost 2 bases and J lost 6, with 20 bases in between. Germline CDR1 reads SEHNR; CDR2 reads FQNEAQ (reference sequence). Produced via immunoSEQ multiplex PCR; TCRdb's table is partial and in-frame only. Among some 110,000 clones, 85% to 95% were seen once, and the ten largest hold more than 0.9%. This rearrangement joins TRBV7-9 to TRBJ2-1; maybe TRBD1 (6 bases). The receptor was isolated from a human donor who was the organ donor for an intestinal transplant. Sequences were derived from unstimulated CD8+ T cells sorted from spleen or lymph node cells, sampled before transplant. CDR3 region: CASSLSPLGHVTNEQFF. The CDR3 nucleotides are TGTGCCAGCAGCTTAAGTCCTTTGGGACATGTGACCAATGAGCAGTTCTTC.